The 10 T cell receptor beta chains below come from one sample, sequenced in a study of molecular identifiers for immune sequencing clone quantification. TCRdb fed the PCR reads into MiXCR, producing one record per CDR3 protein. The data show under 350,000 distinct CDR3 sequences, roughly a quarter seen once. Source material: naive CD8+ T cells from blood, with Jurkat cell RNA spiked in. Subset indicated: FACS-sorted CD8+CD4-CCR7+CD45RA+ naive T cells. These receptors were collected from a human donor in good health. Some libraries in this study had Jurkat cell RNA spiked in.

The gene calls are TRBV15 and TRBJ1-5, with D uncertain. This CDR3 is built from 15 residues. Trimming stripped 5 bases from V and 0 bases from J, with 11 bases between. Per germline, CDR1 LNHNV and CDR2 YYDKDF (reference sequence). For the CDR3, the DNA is TGTGCCACCAGCGGATTACAGAATAGCAATCAGCCCCAGCATTTT. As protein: CATSGLQNSNQPQHF.

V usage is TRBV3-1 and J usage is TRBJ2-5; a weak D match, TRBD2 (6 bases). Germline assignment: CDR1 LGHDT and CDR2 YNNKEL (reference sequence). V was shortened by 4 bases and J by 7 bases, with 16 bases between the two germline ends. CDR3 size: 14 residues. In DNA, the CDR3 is TGTGCCAGCAGCCCACGACTAGTGGAAGGGACCCAGTACTTC. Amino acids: CASSPRLVEGTQYF.

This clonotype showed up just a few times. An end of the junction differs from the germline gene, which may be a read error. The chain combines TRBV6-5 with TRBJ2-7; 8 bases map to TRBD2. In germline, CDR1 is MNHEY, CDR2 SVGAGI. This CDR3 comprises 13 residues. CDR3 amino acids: CAGSRGGASEQYF. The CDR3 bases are TGTGCCGGCAGCCGGGGGGGGGCTAGCGAGCAGTACTTC.

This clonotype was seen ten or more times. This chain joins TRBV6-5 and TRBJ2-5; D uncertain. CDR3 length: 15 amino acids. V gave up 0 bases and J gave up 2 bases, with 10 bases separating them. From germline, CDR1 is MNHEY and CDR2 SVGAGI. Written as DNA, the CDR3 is TGTGCCAGCAGTTACTCGCTTTCCGGACAAGAGACCCAGTACTTC. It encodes CASSYSLSGQETQYF.

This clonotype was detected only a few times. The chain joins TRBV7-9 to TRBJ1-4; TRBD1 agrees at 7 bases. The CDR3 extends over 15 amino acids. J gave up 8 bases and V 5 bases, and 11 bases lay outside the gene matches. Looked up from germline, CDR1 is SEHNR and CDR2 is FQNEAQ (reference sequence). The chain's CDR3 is CASSEDRPLLEKLFF. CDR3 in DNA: TGTGCCAGCAGCGAGGACAGGCCGCTTCTCGAAAAACTGTTTTTT.

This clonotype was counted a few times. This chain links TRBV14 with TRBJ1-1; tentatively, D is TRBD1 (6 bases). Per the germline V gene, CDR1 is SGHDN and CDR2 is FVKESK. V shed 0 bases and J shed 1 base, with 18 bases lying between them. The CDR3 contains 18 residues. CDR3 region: CASSQDRIRRQANTEAFF. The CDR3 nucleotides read TGTGCCAGCAGCCAAGATAGAATTAGACGACAGGCGAACACTGAAGCTTTCTTT.

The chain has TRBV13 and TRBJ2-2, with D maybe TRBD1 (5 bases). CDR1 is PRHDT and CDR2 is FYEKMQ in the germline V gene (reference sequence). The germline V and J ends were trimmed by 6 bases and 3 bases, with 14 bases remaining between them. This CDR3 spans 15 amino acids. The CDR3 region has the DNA TGTGCCAGCAGGGGGCCTCCTCCGGACACCGGGGAGCTGTTTTTT. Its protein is CASRGPPPDTGELFF.

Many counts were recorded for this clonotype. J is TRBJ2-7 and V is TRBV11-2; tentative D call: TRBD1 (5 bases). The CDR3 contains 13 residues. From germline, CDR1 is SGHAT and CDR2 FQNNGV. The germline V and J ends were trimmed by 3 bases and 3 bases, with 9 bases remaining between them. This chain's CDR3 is CASSLGPFYEQYF. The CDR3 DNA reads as TGTGCCAGCAGCTTGGGGCCCTTCTACGAGCAGTACTTC.

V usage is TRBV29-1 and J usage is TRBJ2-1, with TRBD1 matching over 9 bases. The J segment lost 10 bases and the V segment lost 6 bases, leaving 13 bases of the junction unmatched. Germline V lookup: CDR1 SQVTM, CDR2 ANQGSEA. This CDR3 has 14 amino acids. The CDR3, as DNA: TGCAGCGTGGGAGTTGGGGACAGGGTAGTCGAGCAGTTCTTC. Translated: CSVGVGDRVVEQFF.

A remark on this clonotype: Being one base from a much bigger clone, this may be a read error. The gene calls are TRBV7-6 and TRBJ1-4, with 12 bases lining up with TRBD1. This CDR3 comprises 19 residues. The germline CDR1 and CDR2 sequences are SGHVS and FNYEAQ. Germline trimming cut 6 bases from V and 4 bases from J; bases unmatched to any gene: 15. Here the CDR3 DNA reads TGTGCCAGCAGATCCGGGACAGGGGGCCCCCTCACTTTTAATGAAAAACTGTTTTTT. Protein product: CASRSGTGGPLTFNEKLFF.